Below, one TCR beta chain is given with its context. These data belong to a study of Ad26.COV2.S vaccination and SARS-CoV-2 variants. Measured with immunoSEQ multiplex PCR; TCRdb has only the in-frame clones, and not every one. Of approximately 350,000 clones in the sample, under 90% were seen once. The CDR3 extends over 16 amino acids. CDR1 is LGHNT and CDR2 is FRNRAP in the germline V gene. The V end was cut by 0 bases, the J end by 2 bases, with 11 bases between. Treatment noted: 15 to 20 received Ad26.COV2.S at low or high dose, single or two shots; roughly 5 received placebo; per-sample allocation not given. Samples analyzed were those drawn on day 63 after the first vaccine or placebo injection. Participants' vaccine, an Ad26 vector, delivered Wuhan-strain SARS-CoV-2 spike.

The receptor's source is a person between 18 and 65 years old who received the Ad26.COV2.S COVID-19 vaccine or a placebo. The chain has TRBV12-5 and TRBJ2-1; D is undetermined. The sequencing used peripheral blood, collected in a trial of Ad26.COV2.S vaccine versus placebo. DNA of the CDR3: TGTGCTAGTGGTTTGGTACTAAGTGGGGCCTACAATGAGCAGTTCTTC. Protein product: CASGLVLSGAYNEQFF.